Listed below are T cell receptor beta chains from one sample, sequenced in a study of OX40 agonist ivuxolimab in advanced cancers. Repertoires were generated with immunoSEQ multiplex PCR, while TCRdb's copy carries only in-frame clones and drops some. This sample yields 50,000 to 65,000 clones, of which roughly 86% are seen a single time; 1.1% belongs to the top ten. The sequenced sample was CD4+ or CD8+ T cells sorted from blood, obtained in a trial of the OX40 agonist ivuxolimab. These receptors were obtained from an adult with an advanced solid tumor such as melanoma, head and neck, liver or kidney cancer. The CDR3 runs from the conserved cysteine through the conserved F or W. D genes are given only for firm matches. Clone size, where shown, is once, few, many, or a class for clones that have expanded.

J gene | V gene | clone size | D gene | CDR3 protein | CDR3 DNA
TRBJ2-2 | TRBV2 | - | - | CASTGDITNTGELFF | TGTGCCAGCACAGGGGATATCACGAACACCGGGGAGCTGTTTTTT
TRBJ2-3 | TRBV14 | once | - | CASSQEFRGGDTQYF | TGTGCCAGCAGCCAAGAGTTCCGTGGGGGAGATACGCAGTATTTT
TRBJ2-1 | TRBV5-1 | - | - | CASSSDSLREQFF | TGCGCCAGCAGCTCGGACAGTCTGCGAGAGCAGTTCTTC
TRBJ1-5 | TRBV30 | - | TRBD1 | CAWSPSPGQGYQPQHF | TGTGCCTGGAGTCCATCTCCGGGACAGGGTTATCAGCCCCAGCATTTT
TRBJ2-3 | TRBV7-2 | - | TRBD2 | CASSSRAGGPSTDTQYF | TGTGCCAGCAGCTCTAGAGCGGGAGGGCCTAGCACAGATACGCAGTATTTT
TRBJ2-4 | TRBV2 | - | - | CASKDGPNPSAKNIQYF | TGTGCCAGCAAGGATGGACCGAACCCCTCAGCCAAAAACATTCAGTACTTC
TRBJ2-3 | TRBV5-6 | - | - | CASSLVYAGPPIDTQYF | TGTGCCAGCAGCTTGGTATATGCGGGACCTCCAATCGATACGCAGTATTTT
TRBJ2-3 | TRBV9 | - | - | CASSVDQWVDTQYF | TGTGCCAGCAGCGTGGATCAGTGGGTAGATACGCAGTATTTT
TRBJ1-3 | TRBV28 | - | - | CASLQGRGNTIYF | TGTGCCAGCCTTCAGGGCCGTGGAAACACCATATATTTT
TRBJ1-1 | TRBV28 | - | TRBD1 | CASSAGDRGDTEAFF | TGTGCCAGCAGCGCAGGGGACAGGGGGGACACTGAAGCTTTCTTT
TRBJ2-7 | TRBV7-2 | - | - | CASSLERTSYEQYF | TGTGCCAGCAGCCTTGAACGGACTTCTTACGAGCAGTACTTC
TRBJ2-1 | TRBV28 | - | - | CASGTYNEQFF | TGTGCCAGCGGAACATACAATGAGCAGTTCTTC
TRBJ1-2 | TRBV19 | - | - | CASSIDVRPNYGYTF | TGTGCCAGTAGTATAGACGTCAGACCTAACTATGGCTACACCTTC
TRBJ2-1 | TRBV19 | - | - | CASSQTRANEQFF | TGTGCCAGTAGTCAAACTAGGGCCAATGAGCAGTTCTTC
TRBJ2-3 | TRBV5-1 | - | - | CASSLVPGTSTDTQYF | TGCGCCAGCAGCTTGGTCCCTGGAACTAGCACAGATACGCAGTATTTT
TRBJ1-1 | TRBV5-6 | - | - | CASSLNIRDSREDTEAFF | TGTGCCAGCAGCTTGAATATCAGGGATTCACGGGAGGACACTGAAGCTTTCTTT
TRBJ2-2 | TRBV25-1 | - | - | CASSDSRLVAGELFF | TGTGCCAGCAGTGATTCTCGACTAGTCGCCGGGGAGCTGTTTTTT
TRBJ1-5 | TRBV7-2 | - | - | CASSFAVLGWDQPQHF | TGTGCCAGCAGCTTTGCAGTTTTGGGGTGGGATCAGCCCCAGCATTTT
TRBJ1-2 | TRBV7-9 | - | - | CASSPPGTLGLYYGYTF | TGTGCCAGCAGCCCGCCGGGAACTCTGGGCCTTTACTATGGCTACACCTTC